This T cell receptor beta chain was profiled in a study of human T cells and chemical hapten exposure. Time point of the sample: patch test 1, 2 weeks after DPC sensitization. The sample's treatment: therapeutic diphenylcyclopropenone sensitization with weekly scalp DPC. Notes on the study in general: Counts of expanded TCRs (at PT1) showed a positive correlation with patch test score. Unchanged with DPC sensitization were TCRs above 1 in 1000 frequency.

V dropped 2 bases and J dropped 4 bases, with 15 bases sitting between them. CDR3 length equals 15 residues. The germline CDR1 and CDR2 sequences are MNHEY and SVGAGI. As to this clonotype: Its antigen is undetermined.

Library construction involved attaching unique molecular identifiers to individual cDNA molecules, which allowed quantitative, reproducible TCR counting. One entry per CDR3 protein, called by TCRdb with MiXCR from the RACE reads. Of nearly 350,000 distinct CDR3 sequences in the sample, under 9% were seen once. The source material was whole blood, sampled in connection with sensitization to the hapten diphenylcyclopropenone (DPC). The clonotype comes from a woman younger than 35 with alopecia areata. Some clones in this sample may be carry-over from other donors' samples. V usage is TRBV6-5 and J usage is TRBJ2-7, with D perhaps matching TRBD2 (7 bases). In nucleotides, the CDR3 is TGTGCCAGCAGTTACCCGAGGGGGGGTACGTACGAGCAGTACTTC. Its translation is CASSYPRGGTYEQYF.